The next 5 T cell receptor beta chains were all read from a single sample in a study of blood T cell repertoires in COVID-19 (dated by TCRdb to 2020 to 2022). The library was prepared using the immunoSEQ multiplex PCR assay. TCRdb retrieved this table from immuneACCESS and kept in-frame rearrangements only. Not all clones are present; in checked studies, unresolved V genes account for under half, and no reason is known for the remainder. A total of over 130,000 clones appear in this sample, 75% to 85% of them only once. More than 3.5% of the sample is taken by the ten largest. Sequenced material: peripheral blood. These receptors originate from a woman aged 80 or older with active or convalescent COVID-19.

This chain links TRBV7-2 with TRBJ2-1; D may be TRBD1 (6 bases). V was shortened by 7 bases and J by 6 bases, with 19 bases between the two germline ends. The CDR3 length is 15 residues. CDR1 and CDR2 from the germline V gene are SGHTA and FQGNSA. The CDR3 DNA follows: TGTGCCAGCAACCCAGAGGGACAAAGAGCCAATGAGCAGTTCTTC. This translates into CASNPEGQRANEQFF.

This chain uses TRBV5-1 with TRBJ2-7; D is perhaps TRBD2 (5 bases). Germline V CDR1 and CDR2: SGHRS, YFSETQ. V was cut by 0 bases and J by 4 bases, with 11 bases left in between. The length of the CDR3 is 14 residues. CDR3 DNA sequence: TGCGCCAGCAGCTTGGCCGGGGATTTGTACGAGCAGTACTTC. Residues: CASSLAGDLYEQYF.

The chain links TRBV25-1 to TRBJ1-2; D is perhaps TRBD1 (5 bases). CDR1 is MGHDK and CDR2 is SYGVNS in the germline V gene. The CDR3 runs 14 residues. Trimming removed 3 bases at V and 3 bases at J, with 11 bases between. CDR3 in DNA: TGTGCCAGCAGTGATCCGGGGGTTGACTATGGCTACACCTTC. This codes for CASSDPGVDYGYTF.

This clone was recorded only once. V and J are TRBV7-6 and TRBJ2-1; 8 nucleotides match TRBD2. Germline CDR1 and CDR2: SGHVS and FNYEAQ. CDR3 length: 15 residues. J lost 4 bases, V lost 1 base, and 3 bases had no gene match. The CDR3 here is CASSLDGGVYNEQFF. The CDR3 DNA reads TGTGCCAGCAGCTTAGACGGGGGGGTGTACAATGAGCAGTTCTTC.

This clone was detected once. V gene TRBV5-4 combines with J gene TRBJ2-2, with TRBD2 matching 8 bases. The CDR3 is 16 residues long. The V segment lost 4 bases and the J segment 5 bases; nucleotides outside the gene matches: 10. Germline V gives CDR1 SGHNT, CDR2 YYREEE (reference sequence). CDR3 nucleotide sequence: TGTGCCAGCAGCCCGGCCGGGACTAGGGTTACCGGGGAGCTGTTTTTT. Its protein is CASSPAGTRVTGELFF.